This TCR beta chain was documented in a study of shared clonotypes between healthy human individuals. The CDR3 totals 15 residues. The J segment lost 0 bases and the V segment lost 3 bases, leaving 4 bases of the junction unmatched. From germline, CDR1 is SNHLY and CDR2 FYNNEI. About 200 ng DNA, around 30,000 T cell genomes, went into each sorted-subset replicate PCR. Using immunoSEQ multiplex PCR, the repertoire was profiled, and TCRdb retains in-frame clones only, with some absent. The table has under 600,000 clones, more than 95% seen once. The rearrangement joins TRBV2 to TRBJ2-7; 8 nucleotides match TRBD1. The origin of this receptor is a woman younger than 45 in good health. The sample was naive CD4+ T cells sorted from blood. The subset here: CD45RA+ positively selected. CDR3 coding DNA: TGTGCCAGCAGTGACAGGACAGGGATCTCCTACGAGCAGTACTTC. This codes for CASSDRTGISYEQYF. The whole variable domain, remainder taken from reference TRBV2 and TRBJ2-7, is EPEVTQTPSHQVTQMGQEVILRCVPISNHLYFYWYRQILGQKVEFLVSFYNNEISEKSEIFDDQFSVERPDGSNFTLKIRSTKLEDSAMYFCASSDRTGISYEQYFGPGTRLTVT.